This T cell receptor beta chain was retrieved from a study of OX40 agonist ivuxolimab in advanced cancers. Regarding the research as a whole: The costimulatory receptor OX40 (CD134) was targeted by ivuxolimab, a fully human IgG2 agonistic monoclonal antibody. Intravenous ivuxolimab was administered to patients every 2 weeks at six dose levels: 0.01, 0.1, 0.3, 1.5, 3 and 10 mg/kg. Among the 50 to 55 dose-escalation patients, about 20 had hepatocellular carcinoma, 15 or so melanoma, 9 renal cell carcinoma and 9 head and neck cancer. The dose-escalation cohort was roughly 87% male with a mean age of approximately 60 years, ranging from about 20 to 85. Patients were allowed to have had prior anti-PD-1, anti-PD-L1 or anti-CTLA-4 therapy, and approximately 40% of the dose-escalation patients had previously received checkpoint inhibitors. Partial responses occurred in three dose-escalation patients, of whom one had hepatocellular carcinoma and two had cutaneous melanoma. The point of sequencing TCRbeta in the periphery was to test whether ivuxolimab changed TCR sequence diversity and drove clonal T-cell expansion. The paper covers the monotherapy dose-escalation part of the phase I ivuxolimab trial, which included N ≈ 54 patients. Overall results and qualifications from the work: Which antigens the clonally expanded peripheral T cells were specific for was not determined. Partial responders in the 0.1-3.0 mg/kg groups had among the lowest normalized peripheral clonal expansion, especially among CD8+ T cells. Low levels of normalized T-cell clonal expansion were also seen in some patients who did not respond. After ivuxolimab, more expanded clones were found on average in CD8+ T cells than in CD4+ T cells. At doses from 0.1 to 3.0 mg/kg, clonal expansion was seen in both CD4+ and CD8+ blood T cells between baseline and week 6.

In the germline V gene, CDR1 corresponds to SGHVS and CDR2 to FNYEAQ. The CDR3 holds 15 amino acids from the cysteine to the phenylalanine. Only CDR3 DNA remains: 45 bases, in frame from the first base. Clipping removes 5 bases from V and 7 bases from J, with 13 as the unmatched junction base count. Genomic DNA was isolated from the sorted cells so that the TCRbeta CDR3 region could be sequenced. TCRbeta CDR3 regions were sequenced using the immunoSEQ Assay. The table comes from immuneACCESS by way of TCRdb, which keeps in-frame sequences with V and J called. Part of the clones is missing from these tables; in studies checked, under half for an unresolved V gene and the rest for unknown reasons. For this sample there are roughly 81,000 clones; about 88% appear just once. The ten largest make up around 0.45% of the sample. Patients with autoimmune disease history or receiving systemic immunosuppression were excluded from the trial. Peripheral blood for TCR sequencing was collected from all dose cohorts at baseline, on cycle 4 day 1, and on cycle 7 day 1. Samples came from an open-label, multicenter, first-in-human phase I dose-escalation trial of ivuxolimab. Adults with locally advanced or metastatic head and neck squamous cell, hepatocellular, melanoma or renal cell carcinoma were enrolled in the trial. CD4+ and CD8+ T cells were sorted separately from peripheral blood before TCR sequencing.

Turning to this clone: Its target antigen remains unknown. The input lacks base qualities; no much larger clone sits a single base away.

This TCR derives from an adult with an advanced solid tumor such as melanoma, head and neck, liver or kidney cancer. In this chain, TRBV7-6 is recombined with TRBJ2-7, with 8 junctional bases fitting TRBD1. The material sequenced was CD4+ or CD8+ T cells sorted from blood, taken in a trial of the OX40 agonist ivuxolimab. The DNA reads as follows: TGTGCCAGCAGCCTACGTGACAGGGGAAACGGAGAGCAGTACTTC. It is translated as CASSLRDRGNGEQYF.